This T cell receptor (beta chain) was recovered during a study of cytomegalovirus exposure and HLA in healthy donors. In this sample, this clone turned up a few times. Here immunoSEQ multiplex PCR was the method, and the copy in TCRdb shows in-frame clones only, minus some. The data hold approximately 160,000 clones, with about 89% observed a single time. The germline gives CDR1 SGDLS, CDR2 YYNGEE. The CDR3 runs to 15 residues. Trimming stripped 4 bases from V and 4 bases from J, with 17 bases between. The TCR was taken from a young woman in good health and CMV-seropositive. The rearrangement links TRBV9 to TRBJ1-2; possibly TRBD1 for D (6 bases). The specimen sequenced was PBMCs. CDR3 DNA: TGTGCCAGCAGCCCCATGGAAGGGGGTGGCTATGGCTACACCTTC. This codes for CASSPMEGGGYGYTF.